These 19 T cell receptor beta chains came from one sample sequenced in a study of control samples from healthy donors and cancer patients. The table came from immunoSEQ multiplex PCR; TCRdb's copy has only in-frame clones and leaves some out. The top ten clones hold around 35% of a sample with 90,000 to 100,000 clones, 84% of them seen once. Sequencing was done on a sample of PBMCs. Receptors originate from a man between 65 and 80 years old with lung cancer.

This clone was found once. The CDR3 spells CASTLAGGQYNEQFF. In nucleotides, the CDR3 is TGTGCCAGTACCCTAGCGGGGGGACAATACAATGAGCAGTTCTTC. The genes are TRBV12-1 and TRBJ2-1; the table names TRBD2, a call not compared with the DNA. TRBV12-1 is tagged as a pseudogene. The CDR3 extends over 15 amino acids.

The V call is TRBV5-4, the J call TRBJ1-1, with 9 bases matching TRBD1. Germline V gene sequence: CDR1 SGHNT, CDR2 YYREEE (reference sequence). Germline trimming cut 4 bases from V and 0 bases from J; bases unmatched to any gene: 4. The CDR3 loop spans 15 amino acids. CDR3 sequence: CASSGTGPVNTEAFF. CDR3 coding DNA: TGTGCCAGCAGCGGGACAGGGCCTGTGAACACTGAAGCTTTCTTT. Variable domain in full (rest from reference TRBV5-4 and TRBJ1-1): ETGVTQSPTHLIKTRGQQVTLRCSSQSGHNTVSWYQQALGQGPQFIFQYYREEENGRGNFPPRFSGLQFPNYSSELNVNALELDDSALYLCASSGTGPVNTEAFFGQGTRLTVV.

The chain carries TRBV7-9 and TRBJ1-2, with D maybe TRBD1 (5 bases). Between the trimmed V and J ends, which lost 10 bases and 6 bases, there was a span of 18 bases. The CDR3 is 13 residues long. Germline V gene data show CDR1 as SEHNR and CDR2 as FQNEAQ (reference sequence). The chain's CDR3 is CATTPRAGNGYTF. In nucleotides, the CDR3 is TGTGCCACCACACCCAGGGCAGGGAATGGCTACACCTTC.

This clone has a single count. This sequence joins TRBV18 and TRBJ1-2, with TRBD1 matching 7 bases. The CDR3 covers 16 residues. CDR1 and CDR2 from the germline V gene are KGHSH and LQKENI. With V trimmed by 5 bases and J by 3 bases, 12 bases remained unmatched. CDR3 in amino acids: CASSSLQGVRDYGYTF. The CDR3 DNA reads as TGTGCCAGCTCATCGCTGCAGGGGGTCCGGGACTATGGCTACACCTTC.

This CDR3 is CSVSGSSGDTQYF. As DNA, the CDR3 is TGCAGCGTGTCGGGTAGCTCCGGAGATACGCAGTATTTT. V and J are TRBV29-1 and TRBJ2-3; D call uncertain. Trimming pared 6 bases from V and 5 bases from J, leaving 15 bases between. Per the germline V gene, CDR1 is SQVTM and CDR2 is ANQGSEA. The CDR3 is made up of 13 amino acids.

The V and J genes are TRBV19 and TRBJ1-2; D is undetermined. CDR1 is LNHDA, CDR2 SQIVND, per germline (reference sequence). The CDR3 runs to 14 residues. V was cut by 5 bases and J by 8 bases, with 18 bases left in between. The CDR3 sequence: CASSPRTTWKGYTF. The CDR3 bases are TGTGCCAGTAGTCCTAGGACGACATGGAAGGGCTACACCTTC.

The gene calls are TRBV7-2 and TRBJ1-3; D unresolved. The CDR3 consists of 15 residues. V gave up 3 bases and J gave up 0 bases, with 9 bases separating them. From germline, CDR1 is SGHTA and CDR2 FQGNSA. The chain's CDR3 is CASSFGPTSGNTIYF. The CDR3 DNA is TGTGCCAGCAGCTTCGGACCGACCTCTGGAAACACCATATATTTT.

The rearrangement uses TRBV5-1 and TRBJ1-1; D gene ambiguous. V was pared by 5 bases and J by 1 base, with 12 bases between. Germline CDR1 and CDR2: SGHRS and YFSETQ. The CDR3 runs to 14 residues. Here the CDR3 DNA reads TGCGCCAGCAGGTCCAACAGCGCGAACACTGAAGCTTTCTTT. It is translated as CASRSNSANTEAFF.

The chain is built from TRBV6-2 or TRBV6-3 and TRBJ1-6; unclear D gene. This CDR3 has 15 residues. Germline lookup yields CDR1 MNHEY and CDR2 SVGEGT. V was cut by 3 bases and J by 8 bases, with 14 bases left in between. This chain's CDR3 is CASSYGSGRDSPLHF. In nucleotides, the CDR3 is TGTGCCAGCAGTTATGGCTCGGGGAGGGATTCACCCCTCCACTTT.

The rearrangement uses TRBV14 and TRBJ2-7; D uncertain. V lost 0 bases and J 3 bases, leaving 12 bases between the germline ends. This CDR3 is 15 amino acids long. Germline CDR1 is SGHDN and CDR2 is FVKESK. The DNA for the CDR3 is TGTGCCAGCAGCCAAGAATCCTTAGCTTTCTACGAGCAGTACTTC. This encodes CASSQESLAFYEQYF. Supplemented by reference TRBV14 and TRBJ2-7, the full variable domain reads EAGVTQFPSHSVIEKGQTVTLRCDPISGHDNLYWYRRVMGKEIKFLLHFVKESKQDESGMPNNRFLAERTGGTYSTLKVQPAELEDSGVYFCASSQESLAFYEQYFGPGTRLTVT.

V is TRBV6-5 and J is TRBJ2-7, with TRBD2 matching over 12 bases. This CDR3 is 14 amino acids long. The V gene's germline CDR1 is MNHEY and CDR2 SVGAGI. V shed 5 bases and J 6 bases; nucleotides not matched to a gene: 5. This chain's CDR3 is CASSKLAGGFEQYF. The CDR3 DNA is TGTGCCAGCAGTAAACTAGCGGGGGGCTTCGAGCAGTACTTC.

V usage is TRBV6-4 and J usage is TRBJ2-2; the match to TRBD1 covers 9 bases. With 4 bases clipped from V and 5 bases from J, the junction kept 11 bases outside the gene matches. This CDR3 contains 17 residues. CDR1 and CDR2 (germline): MRHNA, SNTAGT. CDR3 protein: CASSGTTGGAGTGELFF. Written as DNA, the CDR3 is TGTGCCAGCAGTGGCACTACAGGGGGCGCTGGGACCGGGGAGCTGTTTTTT.

The V gene is TRBV6-5, the J gene TRBJ1-4, with TRBD1 identical over 9 bases. Germline V gene data show CDR1 as MNHEY and CDR2 as SVGAGI. Trimming at V came to 5 bases and at J to 7 bases, leaving 5 bases not matched to a gene. This CDR3 contains 14 residues. The CDR3 loop reads CASSPTGGTEKLFF. The CDR3 region has the DNA TGTGCCAGCAGTCCGACAGGGGGAACTGAAAAACTGTTTTTT.

This clone was observed a few times. The chain recombines TRBV7-8 with TRBJ2-7, with 9 bases identical to TRBD2. V shed 6 bases, J shed 0 bases, and the junction held 3 bases outside the gene matches. This CDR3 is 14 amino acids long. Germline CDR1 reads SGHVS; CDR2 reads FQNEAQ. CDR3 coding DNA: TGTGCCAGCAGGCGGGGGGGGAGCTCCTACGAGCAGTACTTC. Translation: CASRRGGSSYEQYF. The entire variable domain, with the rest obtained from reference TRBV7-8 and TRBJ2-7, is as follows: GAGVSQSPRYKVAKRGQDVALRCDPISGHVSLFWYQQALGQGPEFLTYFQNEAQLDKSGLPSDRFFAERPEGSVSTLKIQRTQQEDSAVYLCASRRGGSSYEQYFGPGTRLTVT.

V usage is TRBV5-6 and J usage is TRBJ2-1, with D possibly being TRBD1 or TRBD2 (5 bases each). V gave up 0 bases and J gave up 9 bases, with 13 bases separating them. The CDR3 extends over 14 amino acids. Germline V gene sequence: CDR1 SGHDT, CDR2 YYEEEE. CDR3 residues: CASSLDGAPGEQFF. Written as DNA, the CDR3 is TGTGCCAGCAGCTTGGACGGGGCTCCAGGTGAGCAGTTCTTC.

DNA for the CDR3: TGTGCCAGCAGCAAAGAGGCGGAGGGCTTCTCTGGAAACACCATATATTTT. Protein: CASSKEAEGFSGNTIYF. The chain carries TRBV21-1 and TRBJ1-3. TRBV21-1 is given as a pseudogene. The length of the CDR3 is 17 residues.

CDR3: CASSYSPGPGELFF. The DNA of the CDR3 is TGTGCCAGCAGTTACTCTCCTGGCCCCGGGGAGCTGTTTTTT. The V gene is TRBV6-5, the J gene TRBJ2-2; D ambiguous. The CDR3 is 14 amino acids. Germline CDR1 reads MNHEY; CDR2 reads SVGAGI. Trimming shortened V by 0 bases and J by 6 bases, and 8 bases separated the two germline ends.

This sequence joins TRBV14 and TRBJ1-2; D is unresolved. Germline loops: CDR1 SGHDN, CDR2 FVKESK. The CDR3 sequence is 13 residues long. With 1 base removed from V and 3 bases from J, the gap between germline ends came to 6 bases. Written as DNA, the CDR3 is TGTGCCAGCAGCCAAGGGCTGTACTATGGCTACACCTTC. This sequence encodes CASSQGLYYGYTF.

The CDR3 DNA reads as TGTGCCAGCAGTGTCTTGGATACGCAGTATTTT. It specifies CASSVLDTQYF. The J gene is TRBJ2-3, the V gene TRBV12-3 or TRBV12-4; D is undetermined. V was clipped by 5 bases and J by 6 bases, with 6 bases between them. The CDR3 sequence is 11 residues long.